This TCR beta chain emerged from a study of blood T cell repertoires in COVID-19. Across the study: The analysed material was cDNA or gDNA that came from T cells, B-cell-depleted T cells, or PBMCs.

V was trimmed by 6 bases and J by 1 base, leaving 6 bases between them. The CDR3 sequence is 11 residues long. Germline V gives CDR1 SQVTM, CDR2 ANQGSEA. How the authors handled the data: Estimated nucleated cell counts came from reference gene primer amplification. Here immunoSEQ multiplex PCR was the method, and the copy in TCRdb shows in-frame clones only, minus some. Clonal size and the V and J genes are those of that table, whereas D and trimming came from the DNA. Altogether fewer than 200,000 clones are present, roughly 78% being singletons, with the ten largest covering under 20%. Sequences were obtained from PBMCs or T cells enriched from blood (not recorded which). This receptor was obtained from a woman in her sixties or seventies in a cohort exposed to, infected with or recovered from COVID-19 (not recorded which). The chain uses TRBV29-1 and TRBJ1-1, with TRBD1 as a possible D gene (5 bases). CDR3 DNA: TGCAGCGTCCAGGGGAACACTGAAGCTTTCTTT. Translation: CSVQGNTEAFF.